This passage covers 24 T cell receptor beta chains from one sample sequenced in a study of blood T cell repertoires in COVID-19. Sequencing used immunoSEQ multiplex PCR; TCRdb keeps in-frame clones, though not all of them. This table holds under 250,000 clones, 88% found once. The sequenced sample was peripheral blood. Receptors were obtained from a young woman with COVID-19, enrolled during active disease.

The gene calls are TRBV15 and TRBJ2-1; possibly TRBD1 for D (6 bases). Trimming took off 1 base at V and 2 bases at J, with 12 bases between the two ends. Germline CDR1 is LNHNV and CDR2 is YYDKDF (reference sequence). This CDR3 has 16 amino acids. The CDR3 is CATSRVGTTAYNEQFF. In DNA, the CDR3 is TGTGCCACCAGCAGAGTGGGGACAACTGCCTACAATGAGCAGTTCTTC.

The rearrangement uses TRBV10-1 and TRBJ2-7, with 9 nucleotides matching TRBD2. The CDR3 runs to 13 residues. The germline CDR1 and CDR2 sequences are WNHNN and SYGVQD (reference sequence). In nucleotides, the CDR3 is TGCGGGTGGGGTAGCGGGAGAACCTACGAGCAGTACGTC. It encodes CGWGSGRTYEQYV.

CDR3: CASSYSRLAGGDEQFF. For the CDR3, the DNA is TGTGCCAGCAGTTACTCGAGACTAGCGGGGGGAGATGAGCAGTTCTTC. This chain uses TRBV6-5 with TRBJ2-1, with 13 bases that match TRBD2. The germline gives CDR1 MNHEY, CDR2 SVGAGI. The V and J ends lost 0 bases and 8 bases, in that order; junction bases with no gene match: 4. This CDR3 is 16 amino acids long.

This chain links TRBV13 with TRBJ1-1, with 10 bases lining up with TRBD1. Germline V gene sequence: CDR1 PRHDT, CDR2 FYEKMQ (reference sequence). The CDR3 spans 17 residues. After removal of 3 bases from V and 5 bases from J, the junction contained 12 bases not matched to a gene. The CDR3 region has the DNA TGTGCCAGCAGCTTTCTCTACTCCGGGACAGGGGTTACTGAAGCTTTCTTT. This encodes CASSFLYSGTGVTEAFF.

Points on this clone: The same CDR3 arises from other DNA sequences in this sample as well. The V gene is TRBV24-1, the J gene TRBJ2-3; TRBD2 matches at 8 bases. This CDR3 comprises 12 residues. The V and J ends lost 10 bases and 2 bases, in that order; junction bases with no gene match: 1. From germline, CDR1 is KGHDR and CDR2 SFDVKD. In DNA form, the CDR3 reads TGTGCCACGCGGGGGGACACAGATACGCAGTATTTT. Its protein is CATRGDTDTQYF.

The chain couples TRBV27 to TRBJ1-4, with TRBD1 as a possible D gene (6 bases). CDR3 size: 15 residues. Between the trimmed V and J ends, which lost 6 bases and 0 bases, there was a span of 11 bases. Germline V gene lookup returns CDR1 MNHEY and CDR2 SMNVEV (reference sequence). Here the CDR3 reads CASRSTGATNEKLFF. The CDR3 coding sequence is TGTGCCAGCAGATCGACAGGCGCAACTAATGAAAAACTGTTTTTT.

CDR3 residues: CSTKTVSSYEQYF. The DNA for the CDR3 is TGCAGCACCAAGACAGTGAGCTCCTACGAGCAGTACTTC. This chain uses TRBV29-1 with TRBJ2-7; possibly TRBD1 for D (5 bases). From germline, CDR1 is SQVTM and CDR2 ANQGSEA. The CDR3 runs to 13 residues. V was shortened by 8 bases and J by 0 bases, with 14 bases between the two germline ends.

The chain employs TRBV5-4 and TRBJ2-7; 7 bases are shared with TRBD1. CDR3 size: 14 residues. Germline V gives CDR1 SGHNT, CDR2 YYREEE (reference sequence). After removal of 4 bases from V and 0 bases from J, the junction contained 4 bases not matched to a gene. CDR3 nucleotide sequence: TGTGCCAGCAGCCCTGCAGGGGGCTCCTACGAGCAGTACTTC. It is translated as CASSPAGGSYEQYF.

This clone has just one count. The chain carries TRBV7-8 and TRBJ1-5, with unresolved D. The V gene lost 1 base and the J gene lost 6 bases, with 16 bases spanning the gap. Germline loops: CDR1 SGHVS, CDR2 FQNEAQ. The CDR3 covers 16 residues. CDR3 in DNA: TGTGCCAGCAGCTTAGGAAGGCTCGCGACGGGTCAGCCCCAGCATTTT. Encoded protein: CASSLGRLATGQPQHF.

This chain joins TRBV5-1 and TRBJ2-3; possibly TRBD1 for D (5 bases). V was pared by 0 bases and J by 1 base, with 12 bases between. This CDR3 has 16 amino acids. Per the germline V gene, CDR1 is SGHRS and CDR2 is YFSETQ. This chain's CDR3 is CASSLAPGHRTDTQYF. In DNA form, the CDR3 reads TGCGCCAGCAGCTTGGCCCCAGGGCACCGCACAGATACGCAGTATTTT.

The J gene is TRBJ2-3, the V gene TRBV11-1; D might be TRBD2 (7 bases). Germline loops: CDR1 SGHAT, CDR2 FQDESV (reference sequence). Trimming left V 4 bases short and J 5 bases short, with 16 bases between. The CDR3 contains 15 residues. CDR3 sequence: CASSSLGGARDTQYF. CDR3 coding DNA: TGTGCCAGCAGCTCTCTAGGGGGGGCTAGAGATACGCAGTATTTT.

This rearrangement joins TRBV2 to TRBJ1-4; 7 positions match TRBD1. CDR1 and CDR2 (germline): SNHLY, FYNNEI. Trimming removed 6 bases from V and 2 bases from J; junction bases left unmatched: 0. The CDR3 runs 13 residues. In DNA, the CDR3 is TGTGCCAGCAGGACAGGGACTAATGAAAAACTGTTTTTT. It codes for CASRTGTNEKLFF.

This chain links TRBV5-6 with TRBJ2-1, with D possibly matching TRBD2 (6 bases). V lost 4 bases and J lost 8, with 13 bases in between. The CDR3 consists of 13 residues. CDR1 and CDR2 from the germline V gene are SGHDT and YYEEEE. CDR3 coding DNA: TGTGCCAGCAGCGGATGGGCGGGGTATGAGCAGTTCTTC. Its translation: CASSGWAGYEQFF.

This rearrangement joins TRBV6-2 or TRBV6-3 to TRBJ1-3; a weak D match, TRBD1 (6 bases). Per germline, CDR1 MNHEY and CDR2 SVGEGT. The CDR3 runs to 16 residues. Trimming stripped 8 bases from V and 4 bases from J, with 21 bases between. The CDR3 sequence: CASRQRQAPGGNTIYF. As DNA, the CDR3 is TGTGCCAGCCGCCAGCGACAGGCCCCTGGAGGAAACACCATATATTTT.

This chain joins TRBV6-5 and TRBJ1-5; D call uncertain. Germline CDR1 MNHEY, CDR2 SVGAGI. This CDR3 comprises 13 residues. The germline V and J ends were trimmed by 0 bases and 5 bases, with 5 bases remaining between them. The CDR3 protein is CASSYSSDQPQHF. The CDR3 nucleotides read TGTGCCAGCAGTTACTCGTCGGATCAGCCCCAGCATTTT.

The CDR3 coding sequence is TGTGCCAGCCACTCCAGGGGGCTCCAGCCCCAGCATTTT. Its translation is CASHSRGLQPQHF. The chain recombines TRBV28 with TRBJ1-5; 8 nucleotides align to TRBD1. The trim removed 8 bases at V and 7 bases at J, leaving 7 bases unmatched. The CDR3 has 13 residues. The germline V gene has CDR1 MDHEN and CDR2 SYDVKM.

The chain recombines TRBV24-1 with TRBJ2-1; no firm D call. With 9 bases removed from V and 5 bases from J, the gap between germline ends came to 10 bases. Germline V gives CDR1 KGHDR, CDR2 SFDVKD. The CDR3 sequence is 12 residues long. The DNA of the CDR3 is TGTGCCACCCGCAACCGGGACAATGAGCAGTTCTTC. Translation: CATRNRDNEQFF.

This clone came up once. The sample has other DNA sequences that encode this CDR3 too. This sequence joins TRBV6-5 and TRBJ1-2; 9 nucleotides agree with TRBD1. CDR3 length equals 13 residues. Germline loops: CDR1 MNHEY, CDR2 SVGAGI. The V gene end was trimmed by 6 bases and the J gene end by 8 bases; junction bases not matched to a gene: 7. The DNA of the CDR3 is TGTGCCAGCAGCCCGGGGACAGGGCGAGGCTACACCTTC. It encodes CASSPGTGRGYTF.

The chain carries TRBV10-3 and TRBJ2-5; a weak D match, TRBD1 (6 bases). CDR3 length: 13 residues. The ends were cut back, 10 bases at V and 5 bases at J, with 17 bases in the middle. Germline V gives CDR1 ENHRY, CDR2 SYGVKD. Here the CDR3 reads CATGARDGETQYF. The CDR3 DNA is TGTGCCACAGGGGCGAGGGATGGGGAGACCCAGTACTTC.

The chain has TRBV7-4 and TRBJ2-7; no definite D call. Germline CDR1 reads SGHVT; CDR2 reads SQSDAQ. This CDR3 comprises 15 residues. Trimming pared 8 bases from V and 2 bases from J, leaving 19 bases between. CDR3 nucleotides: TGTGCCAGCGCCACGACGGTCGAGGTCCCCTACGAGCAGTACGTC. Translation gives CASATTVEVPYEQYV.

The chain joins TRBV11-2 to TRBJ2-1; 11 bases are a match to TRBD2. Losses at the gene ends were 3 bases for V and 0 bases for J; bases not matched to a gene: 7. The V gene's germline CDR1 is SGHAT and CDR2 FQNNGV. The CDR3 covers 18 residues. Here the CDR3 DNA reads TGTGCCAGCAGCTTTCCGGGACTAGCGGTTAGCTCCTACAATGAGCAGTTCTTC. Its protein product is CASSFPGLAVSSYNEQFF.

The rearrangement links TRBV6-5 to TRBJ1-2, with D perhaps matching TRBD1 (5 bases). CDR1 MNHEY and CDR2 SVGAGI come from the germline V gene. This CDR3 is built from 15 residues. Trimming stripped 6 bases from V and 2 bases from J, with 16 bases between. For the CDR3, the DNA is TGTGCCAGCAGACTCTCAGGGCAGGGAAACTATGGCTACACCTTC. It yields the protein CASRLSGQGNYGYTF.

V is TRBV6-2 or TRBV6-3 and J is TRBJ1-2; 9 bases are a match to TRBD1. Germline values: CDR1 MNHEY, CDR2 SVGEGT. Trimming took 0 bases from V and 5 from J; bases not matched to a gene: 4. The CDR3 is 15 amino acids. The chain's CDR3 is CASSYSGTGTYGYTF. In DNA, the CDR3 is TGTGCCAGCAGTTACTCCGGGACAGGGACATATGGCTACACCTTC.

The chain carries TRBV4-3 and TRBJ2-4; 12 bases match TRBD2. The CDR3 has 16 amino acids. The V gene end was trimmed by 3 bases and the J gene end by 5 bases; junction bases not matched to a gene: 5. The V gene's germline CDR1 is LGHNA and CDR2 YSLEER. The CDR3 region has the DNA TGCGCCAGCAGCCAGCGGACTAGCGGGAACCAAAACATTCAGTACTTC. It codes for CASSQRTSGNQNIQYF.